Listed below are T cell receptor beta chains from one sample, sequenced in a study of shared T cell receptors in the human thymus. Clones were read by immunoSEQ multiplex PCR, and TCRdb kept only the in-frame ones, dropping some. The sample comprises some 720,000 clones, 85% to 90% of which are singletons, and over 0.008% rests with the top ten. This sample also belongs to another study, concerning human thymus T cells.

Sequenced input: thymocytes. All receptors come from a boy under two years old with a congenital heart defect. Each CDR3 is given with its conserved first and last residue. A D gene is named only where the DNA matches it firmly. Size tells how often a clone was seen (once, few, many) or the class of an expanded clone, and some rows leave it out.

DNA	CDR3	size	D	V	J
TGTGCCAGCAGTTTATTTGGACTAGCGGGAGAAGAGCAGTACTTC	CASSLFGLAGEEQYF	-	TRBD2	TRBV27	TRBJ2-7
TGTGCCAGCAGCTCTGGACTAGCGCGATGCACAGATACGCAGTATTTT	CASSSGLARCTDTQYF	-	TRBD2	TRBV14	TRBJ2-3
TGTGCCACCGAACCGGGGCAAGTGGCCGGGACAGCCGAGCAGTACTTC	CATEPGQVAGTAEQYF	once	TRBD1	TRBV10-3	TRBJ2-7
TGTGCTAGTGGTTCAGAGCGGGAGGATCACAATGAGCAGTTCTTC	CASGSEREDHNEQFF	-	TRBD2	TRBV12-5	TRBJ2-1
TGTGCCAGCAGCCCGGGAAATGAAAAACTGTTTTTT	CASSPGNEKLFF	-	-	TRBV27	TRBJ1-4
TGTGCCACCACGAAGGGGGACAAAAACATTCAGTACTTC	CATTKGDKNIQYF	-	-	TRBV2	TRBJ2-4
TGTGCCAGCAGTTATCTGGACAGAGCCCCCAATCAGCCCCAGCATTTT	CASSYLDRAPNQPQHF	-	-	TRBV6-6	TRBJ1-5
TGTGCCAGCAAGAGTCGGGAGGGCGAGCAGTACTTC	CASKSREGEQYF	-	TRBD2	TRBV27	TRBJ2-7
TGTGCCAGCAGACAGGGGATCCCCGGAAACACCATATATTTT	CASRQGIPGNTIYF	-	TRBD1	TRBV6-1	TRBJ1-3
TGTGCCAGCAGTTTCCCCCGGGACAGCTCCTACGAGCAGTACTTC	CASSFPRDSSYEQYF	-	TRBD1	TRBV6-6	TRBJ2-7
TGTGCCAGTAGTATAGGGACAGGCACTAGCACAGATACGCAGTATTTT	CASSIGTGTSTDTQYF	-	TRBD1	TRBV19	TRBJ2-3
TGTGCCAGCAGCTCGACAGGGGGCTTTACTGAAGCTTTCTTT	CASSSTGGFTEAFF	few	TRBD1	TRBV5-4	TRBJ1-1
TGTGCCAGCAGCCGCGGGACAGGGCCCCACGGGGAGCTGTTTTTT	CASSRGTGPHGELFF	-	TRBD1	TRBV11-2	TRBJ2-2
TGTGCCAGCACCAAGCCCGACAGAACCACCGGGGAGCTGTTTTTT	CASTKPDRTTGELFF	few	-	TRBV21-1	TRBJ2-2
TGCACCAGCAGCCAACTGGACAGTTCGAACACCGGGGAGCTGTTTTTT	CTSSQLDSSNTGELFF	once	-	TRBV1	TRBJ2-2
TGTGCCAGTAGTATAGATCGGGGGGCCGGGGACTACGAGCAGTACTTC	CASSIDRGAGDYEQYF	-	-	TRBV19	TRBJ2-7
TGCAGCTCCGAGGTTCCGAACACCGGGGAGCTGTTTTTT	CSSEVPNTGELFF	once	-	TRBV29-1	TRBJ2-2
TGTGCCAGCAGTCCAAGACTGGGTAGCAAAGAGACCCAGTACTTC	CASSPRLGSKETQYF	-	-	TRBV28	TRBJ2-5
TGTGCCAGCAGCGGTGTAGCGGGAGAGGGAAACATTCAGTACTTC	CASSGVAGEGNIQYF	-	TRBD2	TRBV6-6	TRBJ2-4
TGTGCCAGCAGCTTCCGCCTAGCGGGAGCCTCCACAGATACGCAGTATTTT	CASSFRLAGASTDTQYF	-	TRBD2	TRBV5-6	TRBJ2-3
TGTGCCGAGCCAGGGACAGCCTCCTACAATGAGCAGTTCTTC	CAEPGTASYNEQFF	-	TRBD1	TRBV19	TRBJ2-1
TGTGCCAGCAGCTGGGGACAGGAGGCCTACGAGCAGTACTTC	CASSWGQEAYEQYF	-	TRBD1	TRBV7-9	TRBJ2-7
TGCGCCAGCAGCCAAGGGGCGGGACGGACAGATACGCAGTATTTT	CASSQGAGRTDTQYF	-	-	TRBV4-1	TRBJ2-3
TGTGCCAGCAGTGGAGACAGGGTTGAAAAACTGTTTTTT	CASSGDRVEKLFF	once	TRBD1	TRBV6-1	TRBJ1-4
TGCGCCAGCAGCCAAGGTAGGGCCGGGACTAGCGGGTTCTCCTACAATGAGCAGTTCTTC	CASSQGRAGTSGFSYNEQFF	-	TRBD2	TRBV4-1	TRBJ2-1
TGTGCCAGCAGCGTGGGTCAAGGTAGCGGGCGACTTCGCAATGAGCAGTTCTTC	CASSVGQGSGRLRNEQFF	-	TRBD2	TRBV5-6	TRBJ2-1
TGTGCCAGCTCCCTTGATCGGACTAGCGGTCCTCAAGAGACCCAGTACTTC	CASSLDRTSGPQETQYF	-	TRBD2	TRBV7-6	TRBJ2-5
TGTGCCAGCTACGCAGCCGGCAGGGGCCCCTACGAGCAGTACTTC	CASYAAGRGPYEQYF	-	-	TRBV27	TRBJ2-7
TGTGCCAGCCTCCGAGAGGCTGGGGCCAACGTCCTGACTTTC	CASLREAGANVLTF	-	-	TRBV11-3	TRBJ2-6
TGTGCCAGCAGCGTAGAGGGACTAGCGCCCCAAGAGACCCAGTACTTC	CASSVEGLAPQETQYF	-	TRBD2	TRBV9	TRBJ2-5
TGTGCCACCACCGAGGTGGGGACAGGGCCTGAAAAACTGTTTTTT	CATTEVGTGPEKLFF	-	TRBD1	TRBV15	TRBJ1-4
TGCAGTGCTAGAGCCGGGACTTTACATTACTTC	CSARAGTLHYF	-	-	TRBV20-1	TRBJ2-5
TGTGCCAGTAGTCGGGACAGCAGCACAGATACGCAGTATTTT	CASSRDSSTDTQYF	-	TRBD1	TRBV19	TRBJ2-3
TGTGCCACATGGAAGTGCGGGTGGAGCTCCTACAATGAGCAGTTCTTC	CATWKCGWSSYNEQFF	-	-	TRBV2	TRBJ2-1
TGTGCCAGCAGCCCCATCGCCAGGGACAATGAGCAGTTCTTC	CASSPIARDNEQFF	-	-	TRBV7-6	TRBJ2-1
TGTGCCAGTAGTACCCTACTAGCGGGTGCCGGGAATGAGCAGTTCTTC	CASSTLLAGAGNEQFF	-	TRBD2	TRBV19	TRBJ2-1
TGTGCCAGTAACTGGGAGGGGGTGAATCGAGGCTACACCTTC	CASNWEGVNRGYTF	-	-	TRBV19	TRBJ1-2
TGTGCCTGGCGGTTCGGCGGGTTCTACGAGCAGTACTTC	CAWRFGGFYEQYF	-	-	TRBV30	TRBJ2-7
TGTGCCAGCAGTTTAGGGCTAGCGGGATACACCGGGGAGCTGTTTTTT	CASSLGLAGYTGELFF	-	TRBD2	TRBV28	TRBJ2-2
TGTGCCAGCAGCTCGGGACAGTCGAACACTGAAGCTTTCTTT	CASSSGQSNTEAFF	few	TRBD1	TRBV5-4	TRBJ1-1
TGTGCCAGCAGTTTATCAGTTTCCCCCTCGGGTTCGGACGAGCAGTACTTC	CASSLSVSPSGSDEQYF	once	-	TRBV27	TRBJ2-7
TGTGCCAGCAGTGCCGGAAGGGCGGACAGGGGAGGGCTATCTGGAAACACCATATATTTT	CASSAGRADRGGLSGNTIYF	few	TRBD1	TRBV2	TRBJ1-3
TGCGCCAGCAGCCACGCGGTCCGGACTAACTACAATGAGCAGTTCTTC	CASSHAVRTNYNEQFF	-	-	TRBV4-3	TRBJ2-1
TGCGCCAGCAGCTTGCACCAGCGGGCGGTCTACGAGCAGTACTTC	CASSLHQRAVYEQYF	-	-	TRBV5-1	TRBJ2-7
TGTGCCAGTAGTAAAAACCGGGGACAGGCTTTCTTT	CASSKNRGQAFF	-	TRBD1	TRBV19	TRBJ1-1